This TCR beta chain was identified during a study of CD8 T cells in ankylosing spondylitis. TCRdb analysed the 5' RACE reads with MiXCR anew, one entry per CDR3 protein. The sample includes about 210,000 distinct CDR3 sequences, approximately 8.4% of them seen just once. The table lists this clonotype with many counts. The V gene lost 2 bases and the J gene lost 11 bases, with 21 bases spanning the gap. CDR3 length: 15 residues. Germline V gene lookup returns CDR1 LGHDT and CDR2 YNNKEL (reference sequence). The rearrangement joins TRBV3-1 to TRBJ1-1; D not certain. The material sequenced was blood, either unsorted or a sorted T cell fraction (not recorded which). The receptor was derived from a female donor with ankylosing spondylitis or in good health (not recorded which). Here the CDR3 reads CASSQLGEDLFGAFF. The CDR3 region has the DNA TGTGCCAGCAGCCAACTCGGAGAGGACTTATTTGGGGCTTTCTTT.